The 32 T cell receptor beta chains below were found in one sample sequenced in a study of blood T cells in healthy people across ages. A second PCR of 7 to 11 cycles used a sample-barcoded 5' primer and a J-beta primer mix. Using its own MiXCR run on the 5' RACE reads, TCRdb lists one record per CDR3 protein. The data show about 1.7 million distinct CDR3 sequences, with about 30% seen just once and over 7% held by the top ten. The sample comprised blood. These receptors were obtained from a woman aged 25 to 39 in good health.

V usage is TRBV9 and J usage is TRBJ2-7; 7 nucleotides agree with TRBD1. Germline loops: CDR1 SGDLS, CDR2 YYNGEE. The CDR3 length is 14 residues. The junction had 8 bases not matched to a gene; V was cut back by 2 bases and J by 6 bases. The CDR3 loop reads CASSVGGRGTEQYF. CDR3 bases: TGTGCCAGCAGCGTGGGTGGCAGGGGGACCGAGCAGTACTTC.

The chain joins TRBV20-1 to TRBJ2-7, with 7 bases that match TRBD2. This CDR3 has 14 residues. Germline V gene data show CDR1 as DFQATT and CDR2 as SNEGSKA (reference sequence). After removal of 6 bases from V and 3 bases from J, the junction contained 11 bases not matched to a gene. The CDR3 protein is CSAHLRGLNYEQYF. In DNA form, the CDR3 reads TGCAGTGCCCATCTTCGGGGACTAAACTACGAGCAGTACTTC.

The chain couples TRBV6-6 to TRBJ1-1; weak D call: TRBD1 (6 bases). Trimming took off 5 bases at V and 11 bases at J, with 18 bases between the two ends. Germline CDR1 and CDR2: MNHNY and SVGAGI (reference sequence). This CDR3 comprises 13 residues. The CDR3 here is CASSHRDPRAAFF. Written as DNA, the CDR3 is TGTGCCAGCAGTCACAGGGACCCGCGGGCGGCTTTCTTT.

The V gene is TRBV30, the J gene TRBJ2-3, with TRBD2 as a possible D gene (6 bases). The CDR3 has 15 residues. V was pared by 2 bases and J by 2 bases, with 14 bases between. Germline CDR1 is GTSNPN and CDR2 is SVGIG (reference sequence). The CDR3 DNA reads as TGTGCCTGGAGTCGCGCGGGACTCAACACAGATACGCAGTATTTT. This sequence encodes CAWSRAGLNTDTQYF.

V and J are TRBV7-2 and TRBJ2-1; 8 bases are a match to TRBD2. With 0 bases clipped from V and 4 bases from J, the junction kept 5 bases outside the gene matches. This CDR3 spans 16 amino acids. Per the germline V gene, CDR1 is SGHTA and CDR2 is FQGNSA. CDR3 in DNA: TGTGCCAGCAGCTTAGCATCTAGCGGGCCATACAATGAGCAGTTCTTC. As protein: CASSLASSGPYNEQFF.

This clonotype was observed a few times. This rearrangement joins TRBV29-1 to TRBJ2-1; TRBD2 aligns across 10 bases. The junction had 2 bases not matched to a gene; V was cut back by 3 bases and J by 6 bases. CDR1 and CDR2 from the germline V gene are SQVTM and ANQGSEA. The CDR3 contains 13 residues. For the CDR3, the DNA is TGCAGCGTTGAGGCTAGCGGGGGCAATGAGCAGTTCTTC. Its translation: CSVEASGGNEQFF.

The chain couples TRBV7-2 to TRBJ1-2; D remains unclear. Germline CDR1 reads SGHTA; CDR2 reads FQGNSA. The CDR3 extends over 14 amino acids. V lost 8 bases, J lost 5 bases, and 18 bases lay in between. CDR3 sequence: CASFLLGESYGYTF. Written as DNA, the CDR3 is TGTGCCAGCTTCCTCCTCGGAGAGTCATATGGCTACACCTTC.

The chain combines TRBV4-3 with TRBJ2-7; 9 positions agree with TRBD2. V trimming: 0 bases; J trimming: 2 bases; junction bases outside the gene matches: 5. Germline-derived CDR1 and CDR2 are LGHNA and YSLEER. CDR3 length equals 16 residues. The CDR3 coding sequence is TGCGCCAGCAGCCAAGATCCAGCGGGAGGTACCTACGAGCAGTACTTC. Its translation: CASSQDPAGGTYEQYF.

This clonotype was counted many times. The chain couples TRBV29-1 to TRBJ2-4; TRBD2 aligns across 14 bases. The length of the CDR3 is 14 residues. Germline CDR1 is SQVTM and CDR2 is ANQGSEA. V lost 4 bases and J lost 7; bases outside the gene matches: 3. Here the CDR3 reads CSVVTSGGANIQYF. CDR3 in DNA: TGCAGCGTTGTGACTAGCGGGGGGGCCAACATTCAGTACTTC.

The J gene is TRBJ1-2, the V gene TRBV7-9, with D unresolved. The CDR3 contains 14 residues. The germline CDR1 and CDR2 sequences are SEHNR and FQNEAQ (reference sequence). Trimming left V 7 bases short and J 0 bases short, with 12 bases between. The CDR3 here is CASISGQANYGYTF. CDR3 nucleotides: TGTGCCAGCATCTCGGGCCAGGCTAACTATGGCTACACCTTC.

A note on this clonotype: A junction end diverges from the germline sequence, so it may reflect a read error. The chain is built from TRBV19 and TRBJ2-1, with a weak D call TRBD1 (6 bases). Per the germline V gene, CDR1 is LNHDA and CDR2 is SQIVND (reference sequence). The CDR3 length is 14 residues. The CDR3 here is CASRIVSTGNEQFF. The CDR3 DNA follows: TGTGCCAGTAGGATAGTTTCCACAGGGAATGAGCAGTTCTTC.

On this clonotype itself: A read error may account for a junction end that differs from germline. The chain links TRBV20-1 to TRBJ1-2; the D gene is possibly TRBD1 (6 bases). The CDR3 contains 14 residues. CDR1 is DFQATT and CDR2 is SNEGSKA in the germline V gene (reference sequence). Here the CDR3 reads CIARGGDTDYGYTF. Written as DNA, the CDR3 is TGCATTGCTAGAGGGGGGGACACTGACTATGGCTACACCTTC.

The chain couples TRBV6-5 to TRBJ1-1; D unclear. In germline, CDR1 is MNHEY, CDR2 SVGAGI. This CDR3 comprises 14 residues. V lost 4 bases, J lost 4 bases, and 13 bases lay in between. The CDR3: CASSSKGVRTEAFF. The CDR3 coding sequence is TGTGCCAGCAGTTCAAAAGGAGTTCGCACTGAAGCTTTCTTT.

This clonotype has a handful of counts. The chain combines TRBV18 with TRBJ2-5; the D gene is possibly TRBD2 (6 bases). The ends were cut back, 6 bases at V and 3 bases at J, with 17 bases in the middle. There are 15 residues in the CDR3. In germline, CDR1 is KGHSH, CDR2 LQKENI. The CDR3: CASSSNLGGKETQYF. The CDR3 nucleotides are TGTGCCAGCTCCTCCAATCTGGGGGGAAAAGAGACCCAGTACTTC. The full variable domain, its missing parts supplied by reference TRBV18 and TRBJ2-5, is NAGVMQNPRHLVRRRGQEARLRCSPMKGHSHVYWYRQLPEEGLKFMVYLQKENIIDESGMPKERFSAEFPKEGPSILRIQQVVRGDSAAYFCASSSNLGGKETQYFGPGTRLLVL.

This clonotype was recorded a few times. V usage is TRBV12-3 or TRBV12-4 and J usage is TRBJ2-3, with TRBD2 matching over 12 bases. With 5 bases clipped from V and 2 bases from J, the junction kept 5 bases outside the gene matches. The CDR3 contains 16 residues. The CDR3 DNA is TGTGCCAGCAGTCCCTGGACTAGCGGGGTCACAGATACGCAGTATTTT. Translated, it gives CASSPWTSGVTDTQYF.

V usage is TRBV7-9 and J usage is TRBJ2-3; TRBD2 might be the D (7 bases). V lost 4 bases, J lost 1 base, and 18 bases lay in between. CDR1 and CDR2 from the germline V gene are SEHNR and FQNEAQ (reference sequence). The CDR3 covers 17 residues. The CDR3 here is CASSSRAAGARTDTQYF. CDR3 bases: TGTGCCAGCAGCTCAAGGGCGGCGGGGGCACGCACAGATACGCAGTATTTT.

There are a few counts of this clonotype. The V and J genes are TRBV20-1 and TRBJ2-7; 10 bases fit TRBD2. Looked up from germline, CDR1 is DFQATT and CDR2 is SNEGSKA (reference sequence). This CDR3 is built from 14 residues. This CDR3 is CSSTSGQLGSEQYF. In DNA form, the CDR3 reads TGCAGCTCGACTAGCGGGCAACTCGGGAGCGAGCAGTACTTC.

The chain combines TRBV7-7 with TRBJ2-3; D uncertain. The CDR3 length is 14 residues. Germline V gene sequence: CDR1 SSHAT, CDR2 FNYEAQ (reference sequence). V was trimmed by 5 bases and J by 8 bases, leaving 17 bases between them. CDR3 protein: CASSPTYGSATQYF. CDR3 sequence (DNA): TGTGCCAGCAGCCCTACGTATGGGTCGGCTACGCAGTATTTT.

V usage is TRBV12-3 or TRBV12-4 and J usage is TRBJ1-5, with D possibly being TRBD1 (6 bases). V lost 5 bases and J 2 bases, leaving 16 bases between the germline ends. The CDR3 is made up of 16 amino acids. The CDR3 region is CASSGGGRLRNQPQHF. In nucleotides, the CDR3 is TGTGCCAGCAGTGGGGGGGGCAGGTTACGCAATCAGCCCCAGCATTTT.

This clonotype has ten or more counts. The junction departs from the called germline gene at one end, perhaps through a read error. The CDR3 nucleotides are TGTGCCAGTAGCCAAGTCCAGGGACAAGAGACCCAGTACTTC. It codes for CASSQVQGQETQYF. The chain links TRBV3-1 to TRBJ2-5, with D maybe TRBD1 (5 bases). This CDR3 has 14 residues. Looked up from germline, CDR1 is LGHDT and CDR2 is YNNKEL (reference sequence).

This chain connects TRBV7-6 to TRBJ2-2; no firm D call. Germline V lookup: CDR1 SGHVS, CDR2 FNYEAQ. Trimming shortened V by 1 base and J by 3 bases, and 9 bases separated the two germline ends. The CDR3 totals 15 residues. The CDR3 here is CASSLGRQDTGELFF. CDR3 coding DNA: TGTGCCAGCAGCTTAGGCAGGCAGGACACCGGGGAGCTGTTTTTT.

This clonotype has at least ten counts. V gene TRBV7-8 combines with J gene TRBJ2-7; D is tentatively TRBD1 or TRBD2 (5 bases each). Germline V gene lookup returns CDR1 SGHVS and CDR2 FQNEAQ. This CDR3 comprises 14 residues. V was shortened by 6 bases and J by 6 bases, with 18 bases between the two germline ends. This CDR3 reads CASSRGGDAFEQYF. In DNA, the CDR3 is TGTGCCAGCAGTCGGGGCGGAGATGCTTTCGAGCAGTACTTC.

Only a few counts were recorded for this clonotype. DNA of the CDR3: TGCAGCGTTGAGGCCGACACATTGAACACTGAAGCTTTCTTT. It specifies CSVEADTLNTEAFF. V usage is TRBV29-1 and J usage is TRBJ1-1; no reliable D call. Per the germline V gene, CDR1 is SQVTM and CDR2 is ANQGSEA. The length of the CDR3 is 14 residues. Between the trimmed V and J ends, which lost 3 bases and 0 bases, there was a span of 11 bases.

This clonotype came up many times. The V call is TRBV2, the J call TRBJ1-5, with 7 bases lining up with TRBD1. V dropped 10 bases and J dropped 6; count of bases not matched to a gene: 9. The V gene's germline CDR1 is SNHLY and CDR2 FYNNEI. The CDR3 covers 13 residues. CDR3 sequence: CATTGELGQPQHF. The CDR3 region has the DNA TGTGCCACCACAGGGGAGTTGGGTCAGCCCCAGCATTTT.

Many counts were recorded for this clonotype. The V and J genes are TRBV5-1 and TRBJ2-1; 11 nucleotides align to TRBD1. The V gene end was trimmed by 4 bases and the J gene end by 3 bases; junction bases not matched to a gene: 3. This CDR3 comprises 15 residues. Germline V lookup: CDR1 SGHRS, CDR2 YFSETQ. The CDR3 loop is CASSGGQGVYNEQFF. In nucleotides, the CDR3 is TGCGCCAGCAGCGGGGGACAGGGGGTCTACAATGAGCAGTTCTTC.

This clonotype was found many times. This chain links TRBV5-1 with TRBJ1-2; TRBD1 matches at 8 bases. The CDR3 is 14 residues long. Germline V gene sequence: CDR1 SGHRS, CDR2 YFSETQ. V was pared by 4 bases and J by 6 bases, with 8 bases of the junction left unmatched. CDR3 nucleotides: TGCGCCAGCAGCGCCGCGACAGGGGCGGATGGCTACACCTTC. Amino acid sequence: CASSAATGADGYTF.

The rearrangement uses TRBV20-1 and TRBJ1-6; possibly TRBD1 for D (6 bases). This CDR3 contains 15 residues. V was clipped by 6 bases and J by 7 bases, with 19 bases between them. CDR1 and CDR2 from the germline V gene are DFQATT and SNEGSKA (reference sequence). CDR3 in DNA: TGCAGTGCCCAAGGTCAGCAGGGGCCGAATTCACCCCTCCACTTT. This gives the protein CSAQGQQGPNSPLHF.

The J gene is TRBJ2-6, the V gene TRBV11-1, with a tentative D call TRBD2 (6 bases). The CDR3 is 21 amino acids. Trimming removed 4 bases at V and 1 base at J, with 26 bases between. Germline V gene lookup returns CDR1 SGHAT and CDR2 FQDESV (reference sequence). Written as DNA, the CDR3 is TGTGCCAGCAGCTCGCGGGAACACCCACGGGCGGAGGTTTCTGGGGCCAACGTCCTGACTTTC. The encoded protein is CASSSREHPRAEVSGANVLTF.

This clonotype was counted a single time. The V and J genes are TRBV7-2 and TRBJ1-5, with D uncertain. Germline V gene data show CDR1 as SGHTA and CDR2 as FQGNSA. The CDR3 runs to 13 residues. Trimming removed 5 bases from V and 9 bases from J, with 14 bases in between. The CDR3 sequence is CASSPGPPRPQHF. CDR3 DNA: TGTGCCAGCAGCCCCGGTCCCCCGAGGCCCCAGCATTTT.

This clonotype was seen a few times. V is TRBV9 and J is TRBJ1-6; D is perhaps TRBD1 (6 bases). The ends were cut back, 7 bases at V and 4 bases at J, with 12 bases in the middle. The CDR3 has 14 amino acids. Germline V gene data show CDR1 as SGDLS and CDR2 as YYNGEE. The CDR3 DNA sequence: TGTGCCAGCTCACCGGACAGTTATAATTCACCCCTCCACTTT. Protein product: CASSPDSYNSPLHF. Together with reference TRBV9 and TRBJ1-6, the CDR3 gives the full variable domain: DSGVTQTPKHLITATGQRVTLRCSPRSGDLSVYWYQQSLDQGLQFLIQYYNGEERAKGNILERFSAQQFPDLHSELNLSSLELGDSALYFCASSPDSYNSPLHFGNGTRLTVT.

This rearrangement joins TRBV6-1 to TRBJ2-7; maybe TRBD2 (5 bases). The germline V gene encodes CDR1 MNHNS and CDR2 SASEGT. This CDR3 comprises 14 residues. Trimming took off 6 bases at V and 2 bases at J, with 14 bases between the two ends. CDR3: CASRAEAATYEQYF. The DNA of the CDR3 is TGTGCCAGCAGGGCGGAGGCAGCCACCTACGAGCAGTACTTC.

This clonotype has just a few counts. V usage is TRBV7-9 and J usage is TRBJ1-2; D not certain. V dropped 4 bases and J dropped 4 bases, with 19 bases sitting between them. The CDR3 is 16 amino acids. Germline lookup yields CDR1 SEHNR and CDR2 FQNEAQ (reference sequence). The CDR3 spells CASSWVGAAWSYGYTF. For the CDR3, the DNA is TGTGCCAGCAGCTGGGTGGGTGCAGCCTGGAGCTATGGCTACACCTTC.